This TCR beta chain was profiled in a study of blood T cell repertoires in COVID-19. Overall study: Acute and convalescent COVID-19 specimens originated in the United States, Italy and Spain. PBMCs, B-cell-depleted T cells, or T cells provided the cDNA or gDNA that made up the material.

Original processing methods: Amplifying reference gene primers gave estimates of nucleated cell counts. Libraries were prepared by immunoSEQ multiplex PCR; TCRdb keeps only in-frame clonotypes and omits some of them. V and J calls and clone size are those listed in that table; D and trimming were worked out from the DNA. The sample has around 250,000 clones, 65% to 85% seen once. The germline gives CDR1 SGDLS, CDR2 YYNGEE. The V gene lost 2 bases and the J gene lost 3 bases, with 8 bases spanning the gap. The CDR3 covers 13 residues. Sequenced: peripheral blood. This receptor was obtained from an elderly man with acute or convalescent COVID-19. The J gene is TRBJ1-1, the V gene TRBV9, with D uncertain. The CDR3 DNA reads TGTGCCAGCAGCGTTCAGGTCCACACTGAAGCTTTCTTT. This gives the protein CASSVQVHTEAFF.